This T cell receptor (beta chain) was recovered during a study of T cell repertoires in cytomegalovirus infection. Study overall: Matching HLA type, along with CMV infection, was indicated by public TCR beta signatures. Study-wide points: The cumulative frequency of public TCR beta families distinguished individuals who carried CMV together with the relevant HLA. HLA-C-restricted CMV clonotypes gave the most frequent clonotype in two of eight donors.

Concerning this clonotype itself: Its antigen remains unknown.

TCRdb passed the reads through MiXCR, listing each CDR3 protein once. The sample includes 450,000 to 550,000 distinct CDR3 sequences, approximately 15% seen only once; the top ten take around 25%. CDR3 size: 13 residues. With 10 bases clipped from V and 7 bases from J, the junction kept 8 bases outside the gene matches. The V gene's germline CDR1 is MDHEN and CDR2 SYDVKM. The genes are TRBV28 and TRBJ2-2; 8 bases are shared with TRBD1. The TCR sequence derives from a human donor in good health (CMV status not recorded). Some clones in this sample may be carry-over from other donors' samples. Source material: CD8+ T cells from PBMCs. This CDR3 is CAISDRDDGELFF. The CDR3 bases are TGTGCCATTTCGGACAGGGACGACGGGGAGCTGTTTTTT.